The clone carrying this T cell receptor beta chain has only a few counts. Its antigen is not identified. These data originate in a study of OX40 agonist ivuxolimab in advanced cancers. The V gene's germline CDR1 is SGDLS and CDR2 YYNGEE. This CDR3 has 12 residues. The V end lost 3 bases, the J end lost 5 bases, and 6 bases lay between the germline ends. Study outcomes and limitations: Expanded clones were, on average, more numerous in CD8+ T cells than in CD4+. Some of the lowest clonal expansion was seen in partial responders at 0.1-3.0 mg/kg.

Using immunoSEQ multiplex PCR, the repertoire was profiled, and TCRdb retains in-frame clones only, with some absent. The table lists about 35,000 clones, about four fifths of them singletons. V and J are TRBV9 and TRBJ2-1; no firm D call. Sequencing was performed on CD4+ or CD8+ T cells sorted from blood, taken in a trial of the OX40 agonist ivuxolimab. This TCR was recovered from an adult with an advanced solid tumor such as melanoma, head and neck, liver or kidney cancer. CDR3 region: CASSAWDNEQFF. Written as DNA, the CDR3 is TGTGCCAGCAGCGCCTGGGACAATGAGCAGTTCTTC.